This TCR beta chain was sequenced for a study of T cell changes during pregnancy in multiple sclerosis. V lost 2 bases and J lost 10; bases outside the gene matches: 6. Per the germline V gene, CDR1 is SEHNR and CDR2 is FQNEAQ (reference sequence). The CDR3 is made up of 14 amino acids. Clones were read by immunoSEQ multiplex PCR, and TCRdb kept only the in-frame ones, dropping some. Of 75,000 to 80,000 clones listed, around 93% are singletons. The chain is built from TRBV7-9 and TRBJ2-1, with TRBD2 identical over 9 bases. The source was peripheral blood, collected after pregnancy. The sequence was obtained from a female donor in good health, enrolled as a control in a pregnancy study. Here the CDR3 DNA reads TGTGCCAGCAGCTTATTCACTAGCGGGTCCGAGCAGTTCTTC. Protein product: CASSLFTSGSEQFF. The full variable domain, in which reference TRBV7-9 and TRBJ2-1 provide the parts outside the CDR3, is DTGVSQNPRHKITKRGQNVTFRCDPISEHNRLYWYRQTLGQGPEFLTYFQNEAQLEKSRLLSDRFSAERPKGSFSTLEIQRTEQGDSAMYLCASSLFTSGSEQFFGPGTRLTVL.